This T cell receptor beta chain was documented in a study of cytomegalovirus exposure and HLA in healthy donors. Findings and limits, study-wide: The authors later linked a missense DCLRE1C variant to TCR beta V- and J-gene trimming. Reportedly, TCR beta sequences accurately predicted HLA-A and HLA-B alleles in most subjects.

The CDR3 is made up of 15 amino acids. Germline lookup yields CDR1 MGHRA and CDR2 YSYEKL. V was trimmed by 0 bases and J by 1 base, leaving 8 bases between them. PCR was performed using 60 Vbeta and 13 Jbeta primers. TCRdb keeps only in-frame clones here, not all; method: immunoSEQ multiplex PCR. The table lists about 150,000 clones, 85% of them singletons, with about 2.1% in the top ten. As regards this clone: The antigen remains undetermined.

The sample comprised PBMCs. J is TRBJ2-3 and V is TRBV4-1, with D hard to call. The origin of this receptor is a young woman in good health and CMV-seronegative. The CDR3 reads CASSQDYTRTDTQYF. The DNA for the CDR3 is TGCGCCAGCAGCCAAGATTATACTCGCACAGATACGCAGTATTTT.